These T cell receptor beta chains were read from a single sample in a study of blood T cell repertoires in COVID-19. Measured with immunoSEQ multiplex PCR; TCRdb has only the in-frame clones, and not every one. This sample has more than 140,000 clones, with 65% to 90% found just once. Sequencing was performed on peripheral blood. These TCRs come from a woman between 50 and 59 years old in a cohort sampled during active or convalescent COVID-19. Both conserved end residues are part of each CDR3. Each record gives: J gene, clone size, D gene, V gene, CDR3 DNA, CDR3 protein. The D gene is left open where the match is weak. A clone size is listed for some rows: how often the clone was seen (once, few, many), or a class if it is expanded.

TRBJ1-2 few NA TRBV5-5 TGTGCCAGCAGCTTGGTACAGGTAAACTATGGCTACACCTTC CASSLVQVNYGYTF
TRBJ2-7 NA TRBD1 TRBV7-2 TGTGCCAGCAGCCCCCGAAGGACAGGGCGGATATACGAGCAGTACTTC CASSPRRTGRIYEQYF
TRBJ1-5 NA NA TRBV7-9 TGTGCCAGCAGCCCCTTAGTCGGTCAGCCCCAGCATTTT CASSPLVGQPQHF
TRBJ2-2 few TRBD2 TRBV5-6 TGTGCCAGCAGCGTGACTAGCTATGGCACCGGGGAGCTGTTTTTT CASSVTSYGTGELFF
TRBJ2-1 NA TRBD1 TRBV25-1 TGTGCCAGCAGTGATCGCGGACAGGTCCTACATGAGCAGTTCTTC CASSDRGQVLHEQFF
TRBJ2-1 NA NA TRBV5-1 TGCGCCAGCAGAAGTGACGGGTTCACCTACAATGAGCAGTTCTTC CASRSDGFTYNEQFF
TRBJ2-5 NA NA TRBV6-1 TGTGCCAGCAGTGAAGCCGGGGAGACCCAGTACTTC CASSEAGETQYF
TRBJ2-3 NA TRBD2 TRBV5-1 TGCGCCAGCAGGCCTACTAGCGGGGCAAGCACAGATACGCAGTATTTT CASRPTSGASTDTQYF
TRBJ1-1 NA NA TRBV27 TGTGCCAGCAACCGTCCAGGGAGGGACACTGAAGCTTTCTTT CASNRPGRDTEAFF
TRBJ1-6 few TRBD1 TRBV4-1 TGCGCCAGCAGCCAACGACAGGGGCAGAATTCACCCCTCCACTTT CASSQRQGQNSPLHF
TRBJ2-3 NA TRBD1 TRBV19 TGTGCCAGTAGTACAGGACAGGACAGGGGTTTTGCGCAGTATTTT CASSTGQDRGFAQYF
TRBJ1-1 NA NA TRBV9 TGTGCCAGCAGTGCAGGGGATATGAACACTGAAGCTTTCTTT CASSAGDMNTEAFF
TRBJ2-7 few TRBD2 TRBV27 TGTGCCAGCAGTTCCTCGCGATATAGCGGGGGGCCCTACGAGCAGTACTTC CASSSSRYSGGPYEQYF
TRBJ2-3 few NA TRBV30 TGTGCCTGGAGGCAGGGTAGCACAGATACGCAGTATTTT CAWRQGSTDTQYF
TRBJ2-5 NA NA TRBV19 TGTGCCAGTAGTATTGGGCAGGGTGGGGAGACCCAGTACTTC CASSIGQGGETQYF
TRBJ2-2 NA TRBD2 TRBV16 TGTGCCAGCAGCCAGCGGGGGACCAACACCGGGGAGCTGTTTTTT CASSQRGTNTGELFF
TRBJ1-4 NA NA TRBV5-1 TGCGCCAGCAGCTTGATGGCGGGCCAGACGACTGAAAAACTGTTTTTT CASSLMAGQTTEKLFF
TRBJ2-3 NA NA TRBV7-9 TGTGCCAGCAGCTTATGGCGCGCGGGGAGCACAGATACGCAGTATTTT CASSLWRAGSTDTQYF
TRBJ1-3 NA NA TRBV3-1/TRBV3-2 TGTGCCAGCAGCCAAACAGGGCTTTCTGGAAACACCATATATTTT CASSQTGLSGNTIYF
TRBJ1-6 NA TRBD1 TRBV5-4 TGTGCCAGCAGCTTCGGGACAGGGGAAGGACCCCTCCACTTT CASSFGTGEGPLHF
TRBJ1-1 few NA TRBV7-3 TGTGCCAGCAGCCCACCGGTCCCACCCATGAACACTGAAGCTTTCTTT CASSPPVPPMNTEAFF
TRBJ1-1 few NA TRBV7-2 TGTGCCAGCAGCTTCGGTGGTATGAACACTGAAGCTTTCTTT CASSFGGMNTEAFF
TRBJ2-1 NA NA TRBV19 TGTGCCAGTAGTATAGGGACACGGGAGACTGAGCAGTTCTTC CASSIGTRETEQFF
TRBJ1-4 NA NA TRBV5-6 TGTGCCAGCAGCCAGGATGTGGGCGCTGAAAAACTGTTTTTT CASSQDVGAEKLFF
TRBJ1-2 NA NA TRBV7-9 TGTGCCAGCAGCTCTCCTCAGGGTTCCACCTATGGCTACACCTTC CASSSPQGSTYGYTF
TRBJ1-1 NA NA TRBV6-5 TGTGCCAGCAGTCGAGGTACTTCGCTAGCTTTCTTT CASSRGTSLAFF
TRBJ2-7 once TRBD1 TRBV18 TGTGCCAGCTCACCTCCCGACAGGGGCGCTGGGCAGTACTTC CASSPPDRGAGQYF
TRBJ1-1 NA NA TRBV19 TGTGCCAGTAGTTTTGCCGGGACACAGAACACTGAAGCTTTCTTT CASSFAGTQNTEAFF